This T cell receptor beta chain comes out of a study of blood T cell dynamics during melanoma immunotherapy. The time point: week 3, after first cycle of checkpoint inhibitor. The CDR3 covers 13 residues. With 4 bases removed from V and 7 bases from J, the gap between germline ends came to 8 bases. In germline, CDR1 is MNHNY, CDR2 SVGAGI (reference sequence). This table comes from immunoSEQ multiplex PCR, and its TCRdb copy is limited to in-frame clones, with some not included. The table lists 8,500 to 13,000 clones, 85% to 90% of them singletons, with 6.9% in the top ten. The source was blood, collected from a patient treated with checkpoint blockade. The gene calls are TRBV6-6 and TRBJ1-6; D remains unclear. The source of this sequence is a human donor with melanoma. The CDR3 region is CASSSHQNSPLHF. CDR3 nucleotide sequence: TGTGCCAGCAGTTCCCATCAGAATTCACCCCTCCACTTT.